This TCR beta chain was retrieved from a study of beta chain features in type 1 diabetes. Study information: Across the samples, about 100 million sorted cells were examined in total.

V dropped 0 bases and J dropped 4 bases, with 7 bases sitting between them. CDR1 SGHDN and CDR2 FVKESK come from the germline V gene. This CDR3 has 14 residues. For this clone: Antigen: not known.

The study reverse transcribed the entire isolated RNA, so it sequenced expressed TCRB transcripts. Produced via immunoSEQ multiplex PCR; TCRdb's table is partial and in-frame only. The table lists more than 550,000 clones, more than 12% of them singletons, with 0.035% to 0.045% in the top ten. Regarding the study as a whole: All four CD4+ subsets of Type 1 diabetes patients contained TCRB CDR3s that were moderately but significantly shorter. Fewer insertions but more deletions were seen at VDJ junctions in type 1 diabetes patients.

In total, each donor contributed a single heparinised blood draw that averaged around 0.12 L. V usage is TRBV14 and J usage is TRBJ2-1, with D unresolved. The sample was naive CD4+ T cells from blood. The receptor's source is a man aged 18-30 years with type 1 diabetes. The CDR3 loop is CASSQDGRYNEQFF. The CDR3 DNA sequence: TGTGCCAGCAGCCAAGATGGCAGATACAATGAGCAGTTCTTC.